What follows describes a single T cell receptor (beta chain). Its antigen is unknown. Within one base of it there is no much larger clone, and no base qualities were kept. The CDR3 sequence holds 14 residues, the cysteine and phenylalanine included. Only CDR3 DNA is held: 42 bases, read in frame from base 1. For this chain, trimming is 4 bases at the V end and 5 bases at the J end, and the number of junction bases without a gene match is 7. In the germline V gene, CDR1 corresponds to KGHSY and CDR2 to FQNENV. This entry is derived from a study of T cell changes during pregnancy in multiple sclerosis (dated by TCRdb to between 2018 and 2020). About the investigation overall: The study examined how the T cell repertoire changed over the course of pregnancy in women with multiple sclerosis.

The library was prepared using the immunoSEQ multiplex PCR assay. The source is immuneACCESS, and TCRdb retained only in-frame sequences with V and J called. Part of the clones is not carried over; for the studies checked, unresolved V genes explain less than half of this, and the remainder is unexplained. For this sample the table gives about 99,000 clones, of which approximately 95% were detected only once. Jointly, the top ten make up almost 1% of the sample. The rearrangement joined TRBV16 to TRBJ1-1; TRBD1 aligns with 7 central bases. Sequencing was performed on peripheral blood, taken after pregnancy. The sequence was obtained from a female donor with multiple sclerosis, enrolled in a pregnancy study. The CDR3 has the sequence CASSLKTGVTEAFF. Read as DNA, the sequence is TGTGCCAGCAGCCTAAAAACAGGGGTGACTGAAGCTTTCTTT.